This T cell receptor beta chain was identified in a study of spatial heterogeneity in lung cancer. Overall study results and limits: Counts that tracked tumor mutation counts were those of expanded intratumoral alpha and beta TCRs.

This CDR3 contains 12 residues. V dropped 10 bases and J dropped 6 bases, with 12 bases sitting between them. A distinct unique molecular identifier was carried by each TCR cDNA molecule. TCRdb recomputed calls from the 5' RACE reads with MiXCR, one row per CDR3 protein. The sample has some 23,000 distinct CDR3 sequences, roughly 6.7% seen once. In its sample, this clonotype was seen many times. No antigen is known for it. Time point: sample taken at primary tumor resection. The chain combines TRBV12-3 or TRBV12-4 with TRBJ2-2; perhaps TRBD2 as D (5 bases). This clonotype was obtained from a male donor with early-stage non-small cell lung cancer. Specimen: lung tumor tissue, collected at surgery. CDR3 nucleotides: TGTGCCACCCGCGAGGGTCCCGGGGAGCTGTTTTTT. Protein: CATREGPGELFF.